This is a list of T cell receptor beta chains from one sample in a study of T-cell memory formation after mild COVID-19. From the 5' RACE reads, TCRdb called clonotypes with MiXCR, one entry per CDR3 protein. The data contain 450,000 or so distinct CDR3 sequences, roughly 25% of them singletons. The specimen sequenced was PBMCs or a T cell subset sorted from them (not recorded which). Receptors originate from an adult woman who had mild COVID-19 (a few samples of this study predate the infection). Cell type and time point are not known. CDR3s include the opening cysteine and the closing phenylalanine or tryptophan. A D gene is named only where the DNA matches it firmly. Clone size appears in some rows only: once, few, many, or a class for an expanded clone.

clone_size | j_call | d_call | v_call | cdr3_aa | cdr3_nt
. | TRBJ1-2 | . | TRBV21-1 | CASSTWTARTF | TGTGCCAGCAGCACCTGGACAGCCCGCACCTTC
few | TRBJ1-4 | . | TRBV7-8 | CASSWTGGGWTNEKLFF | TGTGCCAGCAGCTGGACGGGGGGGGGTTGGACTAATGAAAAACTGTTTTTT
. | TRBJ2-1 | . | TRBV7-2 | CASSFYGGRDNEQFF | TGTGCCAGCAGCTTTTACGGGGGCAGGGACAATGAGCAGTTCTTC
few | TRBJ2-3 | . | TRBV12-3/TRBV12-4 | CASSLVSGGLDTQYF | TGTGCCAGCAGTTTGGTATCGGGGGGCCTAGATACGCAGTATTTT
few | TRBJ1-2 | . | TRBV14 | CASSRTDNYGYTF | TGTGCCAGCAGCAGGACGGATAACTATGGCTACACCTTC
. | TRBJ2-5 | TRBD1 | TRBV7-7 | CASSRWGQGKGETQYF | TGTGCCAGCAGCCGGTGGGGACAGGGCAAGGGAGAGACCCAGTACTTC
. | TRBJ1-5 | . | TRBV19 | CASSIPRGNQPQHF | TGTGCCAGTAGTATACCCAGAGGCAATCAGCCCCAGCATTTT
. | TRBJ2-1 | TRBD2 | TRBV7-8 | CASSLGGASGRRGYNEQFF | TGTGCCAGCAGCTTAGGGGGGGCTAGCGGGAGAAGAGGCTACAATGAGCAGTTCTTC
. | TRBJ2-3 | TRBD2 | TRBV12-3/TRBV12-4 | CASSFHSSGSQADTQYF | TGTGCCAGCAGTTTTCACTCTAGCGGGAGTCAGGCAGATACGCAGTATTTT
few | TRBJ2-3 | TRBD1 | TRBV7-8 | CASRREVTGGITTDTQYF | TGTGCCAGCAGAAGGGAGGTGACAGGGGGCATCACCACAGATACGCAGTATTTT
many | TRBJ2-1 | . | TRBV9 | CASSVGTITGNEQFF | TGTGCCAGCAGCGTAGGTACAATCACAGGGAATGAGCAGTTCTTC
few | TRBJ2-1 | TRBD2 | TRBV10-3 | CAISSGTRNNEQFF | TGTGCCATCAGTTCCGGGACTAGAAACAATGAGCAGTTCTTC
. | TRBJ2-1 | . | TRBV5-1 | CASRPLSGPRLEQFF | TGCGCCAGCCGACCGTTATCCGGGCCGAGATTGGAGCAGTTCTTC
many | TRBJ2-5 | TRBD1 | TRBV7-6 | CASTRQGKETQYF | TGTGCCAGCACCCGACAGGGAAAAGAGACCCAGTACTTC
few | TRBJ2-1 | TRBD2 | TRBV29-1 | CSARTSAWYEQFF | TGCAGCGCTAGGACTAGCGCGTGGTATGAGCAGTTCTTC
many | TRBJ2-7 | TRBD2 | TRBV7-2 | CASSLGGSYSEQYF | TGTGCCAGCAGCTTAGGCGGGAGTTACTCCGAGCAGTACTTC
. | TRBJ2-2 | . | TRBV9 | CASSATGIVNPNTGELFF | TGTGCCAGCAGCGCCACTGGGATCGTGAACCCGAACACCGGGGAGCTGTTTTTT
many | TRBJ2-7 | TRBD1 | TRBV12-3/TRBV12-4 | CASSFRDSSYEQYF | TGTGCCAGCAGTTTCCGGGACAGCTCCTACGAGCAGTACTTC
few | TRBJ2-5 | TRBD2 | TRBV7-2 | CASSFWTSEETQYF | TGTGCCAGCAGCTTCTGGACTAGCGAAGAGACCCAGTACTTC
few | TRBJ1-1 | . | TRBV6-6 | CASQGTEAFF | TGTGCCAGCCAGGGCACTGAAGCTTTCTTT
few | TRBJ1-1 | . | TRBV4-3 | CASSQGEGEGGTEAFF | TGCGCCAGCAGCCAAGGAGAAGGAGAAGGGGGTACCGAAGCTTTCTTT
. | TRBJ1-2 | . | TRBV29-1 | CSVVDNYGYTF | TGCAGCGTTGTAGATAACTATGGCTACACCTTC
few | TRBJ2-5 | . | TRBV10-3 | CAISEARETQYF | TGTGCCATCAGTGAAGCCCGGGAGACCCAGTACTTC
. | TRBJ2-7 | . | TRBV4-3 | CASSQGVGGLKQYF | TGCGCCAGCAGCCAAGGGGTTGGGGGTCTCAAGCAGTACTTC
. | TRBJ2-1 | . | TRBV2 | CASRSGGFSSYNEQFF | TGTGCCAGCAGGTCGGGCGGGTTCAGCTCCTACAATGAGCAGTTCTTC
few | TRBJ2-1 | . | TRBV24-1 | CATSDFGGSGNNEQFF | TGTGCCACCAGTGATTTTGGCGGGTCGGGGAACAATGAGCAGTTCTTC
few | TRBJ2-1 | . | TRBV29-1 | CSVESTGRENNEQFF | TGCAGCGTTGAATCTACGGGACGGGAAAACAATGAGCAGTTCTTC